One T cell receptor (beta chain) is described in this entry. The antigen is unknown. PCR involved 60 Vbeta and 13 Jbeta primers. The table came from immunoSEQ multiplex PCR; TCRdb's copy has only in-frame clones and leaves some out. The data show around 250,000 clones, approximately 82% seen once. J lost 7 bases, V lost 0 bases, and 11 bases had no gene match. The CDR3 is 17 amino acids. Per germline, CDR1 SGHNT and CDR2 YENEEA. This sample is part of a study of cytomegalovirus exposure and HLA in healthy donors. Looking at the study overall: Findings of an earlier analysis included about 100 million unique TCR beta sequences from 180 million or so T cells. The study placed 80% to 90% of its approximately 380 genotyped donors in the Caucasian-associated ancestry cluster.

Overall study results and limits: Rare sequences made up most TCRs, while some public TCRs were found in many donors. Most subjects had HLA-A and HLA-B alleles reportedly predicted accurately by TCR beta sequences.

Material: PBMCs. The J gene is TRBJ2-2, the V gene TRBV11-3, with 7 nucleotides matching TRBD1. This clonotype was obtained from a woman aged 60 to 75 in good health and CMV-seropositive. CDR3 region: CASSLDHPTGTNGELFF. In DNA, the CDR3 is TGTGCCAGCAGCTTAGATCACCCGACAGGGACGAACGGGGAGCTGTTTTTT.